One sample yielded the 14 T cell receptor beta chains listed below, sequenced in a study of shared clonotypes between healthy human individuals. Libraries were prepared by immunoSEQ multiplex PCR; TCRdb keeps only in-frame clonotypes and omits some of them. The repertoire holds about 2.4 million clones, with 90% to 95% as singletons. The sample comprised naive CD4+ T cells from PBMCs. The subset is: CD45RA+ positively selected. The receptors derive from a man aged 18-30 years in good health. Some clones in this sample may be carry-over from other donors' samples.

In its sample, this clone was seen a few times. Other DNA sequences of this sample code for an identical CDR3. The chain employs TRBV5-1 and TRBJ1-1, with D maybe TRBD1 (5 bases). This CDR3 has 14 amino acids. Looked up from germline, CDR1 is SGHRS and CDR2 is YFSETQ. Trimming removed 4 bases at V and 0 bases at J, with 10 bases between. CDR3 in DNA: TGCGCCAGCAGCCCGGGACGGTTGAACACTGAAGCTTTCTTT. Its protein product is CASSPGRLNTEAFF.

The chain couples TRBV5-8 to TRBJ2-1; 12 bases map to TRBD2. The ends lost 2 bases at V and 6 bases at J; junction bases unmatched: 9. CDR3 length: 17 residues. CDR1 SGHTS and CDR2 YDEGEE come from the germline V gene. This CDR3 reads CASSFRTSGVGSNEQFF. Here the CDR3 DNA reads TGTGCCAGCAGCTTCAGGACTAGCGGGGTAGGGTCCAATGAGCAGTTCTTC.

Concerning this clone: This sample also contains other DNA sequences that code for the same CDR3. This sequence joins TRBV7-9 and TRBJ1-2; D is uncertain. V was shortened by 5 bases and J by 5 bases, with 9 bases between the two germline ends. The CDR3 is 12 residues long. Germline assignment: CDR1 SEHNR and CDR2 FQNEAQ (reference sequence). The CDR3 region is CASSLQAYGYTF. The CDR3 DNA is TGTGCCAGCAGCCTCCAGGCGTATGGCTACACCTTC.

The chain is built from TRBV14 and TRBJ2-2; D tentatively reads TRBD1 or TRBD2 (5 bases each). V lost 6 bases to trimming and J lost 4 bases, with 15 bases between them. Germline V gives CDR1 SGHDN, CDR2 FVKESK. The CDR3 runs to 15 residues. The CDR3 nucleotides are TGTGCCAGCAGTCCCTCAGGGAGAATCACCGGGGAGCTGTTTTTT. It codes for CASSPSGRITGELFF. Using reference TRBV14 and TRBJ2-2 for the parts outside the CDR3, the full variable domain is EAGVTQFPSHSVIEKGQTVTLRCDPISGHDNLYWYRRVMGKEIKFLLHFVKESKQDESGMPNNRFLAERTGGTYSTLKVQPAELEDSGVYFCASSPSGRITGELFFGEGSRLTVL.

The chain has TRBV4-1 and TRBJ2-5, with TRBD1 identical over 7 bases. V dropped 5 bases and J dropped 2; count of bases not matched to a gene: 5. Germline V gene sequence: CDR1 MGHRA, CDR2 YSYEKL. The CDR3 length is 14 residues. The chain's CDR3 is CASSRGQVQETQYF. CDR3 DNA sequence: TGCGCCAGCAGCAGGGGGCAGGTACAAGAGACCCAGTACTTC.

V is TRBV5-3 and J is TRBJ2-1, with 9 bases lining up with TRBD1. TRBV5-3 is labeled an ORF, and its function is uncertain. The CDR3 has 19 amino acids. J lost 9 bases, V lost 0 bases, and 19 bases had no gene match. CDR3 sequence (DNA): TGTGCCAGAAGCTTGGCCGTACAGGGACAGGGATTCCCCATGGGTGAGCAGTTCTTC. Translating it yields CARSLAVQGQGFPMGEQFF.

The CDR3 protein is CASSRQGTKSYEQYF. CDR3 DNA sequence: TGTGCCAGCAGCCGACAGGGGACAAAGAGCTACGAGCAGTACTTC. The chain links TRBV7-2 to TRBJ2-7; 8 bases match TRBD1. The germline CDR1 and CDR2 sequences are SGHTA and FQGNSA. The junction had 9 bases not matched to a gene; V was cut back by 5 bases and J by 3 bases. CDR3 size: 15 residues.

The chain joins TRBV19 to TRBJ1-2; 10 bases are shared with TRBD1. The CDR3 is 15 residues long. CDR1 and CDR2 (germline): LNHDA, SQIVND (reference sequence). The V segment lost 5 bases and the J segment 8 bases; nucleotides outside the gene matches: 11. The CDR3 nucleotides are TGTGCCAGTAGTGCCCGGACAGGGGGATATTACGGCTACACCTTC. It specifies CASSARTGGYYGYTF.

The rearrangement joins TRBV6-1 to TRBJ1-2; D is possibly TRBD1 (6 bases). CDR1 is MNHNS and CDR2 is SASEGT in the germline V gene. The V end was cut by 0 bases, the J end by 3 bases, with 14 bases between. The CDR3 extends over 16 amino acids. The CDR3 sequence: CASSEAQGGLHYGYTF. CDR3 DNA sequence: TGTGCCAGCAGTGAAGCGCAAGGGGGGCTTCACTATGGCTACACCTTC.

This clone was seen a single time. This chain joins TRBV5-1 and TRBJ1-1; weak D call: TRBD1 (5 bases). There are 15 residues in the CDR3. Germline V CDR1 and CDR2: SGHRS, YFSETQ. V gave up 1 base and J gave up 5 bases, with 15 bases separating them. CDR3 sequence reads: CASSLITTGGTEAFF. The CDR3 bases are TGCGCCAGCAGCTTGATAACCACAGGTGGAACTGAAGCTTTCTTT.

This rearrangement joins TRBV28 to TRBJ2-5; TRBD1 matches at 7 bases. V was clipped by 5 bases and J by 5 bases; unmatched bases: 8. This CDR3 is built from 14 residues. CDR1 and CDR2 from the germline V gene are MDHEN and SYDVKM. The DNA for the CDR3 is TGTGCCAGCAGTGTGCAGGGGGTGAAGGAGACCCAGTACTTC. Translated: CASSVQGVKETQYF.

The chain joins TRBV19 to TRBJ2-1, with TRBD1 matching over 8 bases. CDR1 and CDR2 (germline): LNHDA, SQIVND (reference sequence). With 1 base clipped from V and 4 bases from J, the junction kept 3 bases outside the gene matches. This CDR3 has 15 amino acids. CDR3 in amino acids: CASSIGTGLYNEQFF. The CDR3 region has the DNA TGTGCCAGTAGTATAGGGACAGGGCTATACAATGAGCAGTTCTTC.

The V and J genes are TRBV2 and TRBJ1-3, with D tentatively TRBD1 (6 bases). The germline gives CDR1 SNHLY, CDR2 FYNNEI. V lost 4 bases and J lost 4, with 11 bases in between. The CDR3 is 14 residues long. The CDR3 spells CASSVQGRGNTIYF. For the CDR3, the DNA is TGTGCCAGCAGTGTTCAGGGGCGCGGAAACACCATATATTTT.

The J gene is TRBJ2-5, the V gene TRBV5-8; D is perhaps TRBD1 or TRBD2 (5 bases each). CDR3 length equals 12 residues. V was cut by 4 bases and J by 5 bases, with 9 bases left in between. Germline-derived CDR1 and CDR2 are SGHTS and YDEGEE. This CDR3 is CASSPRDETQYF. The CDR3 DNA sequence: TGTGCCAGCAGCCCTCGGGACGAGACCCAGTACTTC.